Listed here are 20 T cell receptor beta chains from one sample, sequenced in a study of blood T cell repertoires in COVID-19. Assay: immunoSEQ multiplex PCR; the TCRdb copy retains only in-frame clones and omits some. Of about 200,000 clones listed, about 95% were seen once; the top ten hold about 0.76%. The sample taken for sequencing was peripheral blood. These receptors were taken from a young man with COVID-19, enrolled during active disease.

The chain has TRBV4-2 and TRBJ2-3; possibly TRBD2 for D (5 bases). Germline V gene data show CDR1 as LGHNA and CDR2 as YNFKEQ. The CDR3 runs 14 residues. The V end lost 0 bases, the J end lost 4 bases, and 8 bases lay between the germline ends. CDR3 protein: CASSQEGGPDTQYF. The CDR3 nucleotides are TGTGCCAGCAGCCAAGAAGGCGGGCCAGATACGCAGTATTTT.

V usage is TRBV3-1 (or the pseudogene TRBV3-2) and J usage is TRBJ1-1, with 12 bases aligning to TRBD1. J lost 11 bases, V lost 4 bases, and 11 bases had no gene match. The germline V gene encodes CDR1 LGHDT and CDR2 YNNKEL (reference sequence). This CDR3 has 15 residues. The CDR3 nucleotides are TGTGCCAGCAGCCCTCATCGGGACAGGGGGCAGTCGGCTTTCTTT. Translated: CASSPHRDRGQSAFF.

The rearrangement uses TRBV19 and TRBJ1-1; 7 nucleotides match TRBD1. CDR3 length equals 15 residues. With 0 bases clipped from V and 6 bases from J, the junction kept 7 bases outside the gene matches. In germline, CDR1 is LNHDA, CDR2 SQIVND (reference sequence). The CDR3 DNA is TGTGCCAGTAGTATAGACCTGTCACAGGGGCCTGAAGCTTTCTTT. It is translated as CASSIDLSQGPEAFF. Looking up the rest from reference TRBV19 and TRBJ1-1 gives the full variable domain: DGGITQSPKYLFRKEGQNVTLSCEQNLNHDAMYWYRQDPGQGLRLIYYSQIVNDFQKGDIAEGYSVSREKKESFPLTVTSAQKNPTAFYLCASSIDLSQGPEAFFGQGTRLTVV.

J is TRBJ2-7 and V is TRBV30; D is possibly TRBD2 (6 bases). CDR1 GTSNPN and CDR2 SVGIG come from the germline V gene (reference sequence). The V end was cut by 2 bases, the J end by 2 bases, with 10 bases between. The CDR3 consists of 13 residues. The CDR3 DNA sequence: TGTGCCTGGAGTCCCCGCGGGGCCTACGAGCAGTACTTC. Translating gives CAWSPRGAYEQYF.

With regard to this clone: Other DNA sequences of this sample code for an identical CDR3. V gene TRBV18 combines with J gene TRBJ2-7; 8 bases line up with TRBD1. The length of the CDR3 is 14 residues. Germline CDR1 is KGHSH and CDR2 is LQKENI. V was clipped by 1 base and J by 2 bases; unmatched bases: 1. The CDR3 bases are TGTGCCAGCTCACCACGGGGACAGGCCTACGAGCAGTACTTC. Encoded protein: CASSPRGQAYEQYF.

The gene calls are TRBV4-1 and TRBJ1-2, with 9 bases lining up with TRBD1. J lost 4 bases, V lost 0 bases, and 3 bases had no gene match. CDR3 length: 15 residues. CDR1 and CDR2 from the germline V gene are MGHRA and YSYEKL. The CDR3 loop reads CASSQEGQGLYGYTF. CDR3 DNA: TGCGCCAGCAGCCAAGAAGGACAGGGGCTCTATGGCTACACCTTC.

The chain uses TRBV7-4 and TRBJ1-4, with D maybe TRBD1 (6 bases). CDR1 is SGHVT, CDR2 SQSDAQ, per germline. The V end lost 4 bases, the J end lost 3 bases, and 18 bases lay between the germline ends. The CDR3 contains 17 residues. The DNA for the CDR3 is TGTGCCAGCAGCTCGAGCCGGGACAAAGATCCTAATGAAAAACTGTTTTTT. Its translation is CASSSSRDKDPNEKLFF.

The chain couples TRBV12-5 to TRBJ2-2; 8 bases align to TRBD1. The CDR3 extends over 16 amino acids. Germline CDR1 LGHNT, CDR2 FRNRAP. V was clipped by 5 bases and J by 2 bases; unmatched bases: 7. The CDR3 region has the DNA TGTGCTAGTGGTCCCCCTGACAGGGGAAACACCGGGGAGCTGTTTTTT. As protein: CASGPPDRGNTGELFF.

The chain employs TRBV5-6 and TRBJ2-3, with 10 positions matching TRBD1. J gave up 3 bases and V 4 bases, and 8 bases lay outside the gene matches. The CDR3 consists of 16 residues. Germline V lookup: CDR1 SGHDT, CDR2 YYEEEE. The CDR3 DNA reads TGTGCCAGCAGCCCGTACCCGGGACAGGGGACAGATACGCAGTATTTT. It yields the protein CASSPYPGQGTDTQYF.

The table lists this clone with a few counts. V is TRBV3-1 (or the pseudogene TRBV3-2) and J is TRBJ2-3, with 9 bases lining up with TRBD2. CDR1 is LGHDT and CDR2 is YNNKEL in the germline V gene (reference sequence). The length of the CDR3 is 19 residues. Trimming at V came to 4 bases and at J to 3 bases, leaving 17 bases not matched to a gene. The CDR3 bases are TGTGCCAGCAGCCCCCGCCGGGGTAGCGGGGGATTGTGGACAGATACGCAGTATTTT. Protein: CASSPRRGSGGLWTDTQYF.

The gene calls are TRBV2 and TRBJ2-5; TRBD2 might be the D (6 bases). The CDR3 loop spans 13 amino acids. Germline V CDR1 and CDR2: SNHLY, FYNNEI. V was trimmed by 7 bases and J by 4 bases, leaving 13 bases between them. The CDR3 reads CASNIGGPETQYF. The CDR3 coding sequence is TGTGCCAGCAACATCGGGGGTCCAGAGACCCAGTACTTC.

CDR3 nucleotides: TGTGCCAGCAGTAGGGACAGGGGCCACGAGCAGTACTTC. Translating gives CASSRDRGHEQYF. The V gene is TRBV6-6, the J gene TRBJ2-7, with 10 bases lining up with TRBD1. Germline CDR1 MNHNY, CDR2 SVGAGI (reference sequence). The CDR3 length is 13 residues. The J segment lost 5 bases and the V segment lost 5 bases, leaving 3 bases of the junction unmatched.

The CDR3 protein is CASSPIRGQGAQETQYF. DNA of the CDR3: TGTGCCAGCAGCCCGATACGAGGACAGGGGGCTCAAGAGACCCAGTACTTC. The V and J genes are TRBV3-1 (or the pseudogene TRBV3-2) and TRBJ2-5; the match to TRBD1 covers 11 bases. Germline CDR1 and CDR2: LGHDT and YNNKEL (reference sequence). This CDR3 contains 17 residues. The J segment lost 2 bases and the V segment lost 4 bases, leaving 9 bases of the junction unmatched.

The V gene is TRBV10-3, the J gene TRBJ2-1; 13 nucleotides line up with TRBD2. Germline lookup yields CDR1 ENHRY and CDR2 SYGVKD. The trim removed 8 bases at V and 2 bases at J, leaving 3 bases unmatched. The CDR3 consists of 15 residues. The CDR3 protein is CAIGTSGITYNEQFF. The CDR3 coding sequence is TGTGCCATCGGGACTAGCGGGATAACCTACAATGAGCAGTTCTTC.

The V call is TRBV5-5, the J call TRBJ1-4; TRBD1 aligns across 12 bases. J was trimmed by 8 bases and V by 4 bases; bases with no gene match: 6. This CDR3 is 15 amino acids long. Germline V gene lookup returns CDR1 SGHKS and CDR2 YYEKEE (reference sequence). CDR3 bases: TGTGCCAGCAGCCACCCGGGACAGGGGGCCGAAAAACTGTTTTTT. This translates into CASSHPGQGAEKLFF.

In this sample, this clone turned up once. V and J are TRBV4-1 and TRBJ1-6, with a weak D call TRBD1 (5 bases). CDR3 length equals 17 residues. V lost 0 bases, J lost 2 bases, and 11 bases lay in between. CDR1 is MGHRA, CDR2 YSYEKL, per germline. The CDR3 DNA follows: TGCGCCAGCAGCCAAGATCCCTCAGGGCCCTATAATTCACCCCTCCACTTT. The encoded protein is CASSQDPSGPYNSPLHF.

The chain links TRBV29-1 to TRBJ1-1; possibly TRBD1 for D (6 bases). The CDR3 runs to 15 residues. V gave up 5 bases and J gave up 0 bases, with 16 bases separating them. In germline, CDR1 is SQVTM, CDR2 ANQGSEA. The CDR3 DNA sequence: TGCAGCGTTCCAGAGACAGGTCTCATGAACACTGAAGCTTTCTTT. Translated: CSVPETGLMNTEAFF.

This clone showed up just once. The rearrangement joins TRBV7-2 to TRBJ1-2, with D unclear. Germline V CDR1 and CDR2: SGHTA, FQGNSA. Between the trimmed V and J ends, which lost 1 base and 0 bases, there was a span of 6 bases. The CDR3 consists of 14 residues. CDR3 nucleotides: TGTGCCAGCAGCTTAGTTCCCACTAACTATGGCTACACCTTC. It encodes CASSLVPTNYGYTF.

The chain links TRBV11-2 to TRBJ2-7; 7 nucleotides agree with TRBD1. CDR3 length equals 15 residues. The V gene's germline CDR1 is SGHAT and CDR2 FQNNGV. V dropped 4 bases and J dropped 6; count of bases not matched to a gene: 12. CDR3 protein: CASSSRTGLPFEQYF. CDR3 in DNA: TGTGCCAGCAGCTCCCGGACAGGATTACCCTTCGAGCAGTACTTC.

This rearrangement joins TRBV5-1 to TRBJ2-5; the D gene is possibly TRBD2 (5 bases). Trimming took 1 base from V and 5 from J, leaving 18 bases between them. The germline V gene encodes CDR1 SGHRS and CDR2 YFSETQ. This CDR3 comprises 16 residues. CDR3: CASSLSGVEQPETQYF. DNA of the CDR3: TGCGCCAGCAGCTTGAGCGGTGTTGAGCAACCGGAGACCCAGTACTTC.